This TCR beta chain was documented in a study of CD8 T cells in ankylosing spondylitis. Germline V gives CDR1 SGHRS, CDR2 YFSETQ. The CDR3 covers 15 residues. V lost 0 bases, J lost 8 bases, and 15 bases lay in between. Overall study findings and caveats: What appeared characteristic of ankylosing spondylitis blood was a TCR beta motif of eight highly homologous variants. Some motif variants were previously reported in reactive arthritis synovial fluid and blood. Disease-linked clones bore a CD8+ phenotype and were relatively rare in peripheral blood. The study looked at matched synovial fluid samples from ankylosing spondylitis patients. Disease-linked clones were reported to be significantly enriched there.

In making TCR beta libraries, quantitative 5'-RACE with molecular barcodes was used. TCRdb analysed the 5' RACE reads with MiXCR anew, one entry per CDR3 protein. The sample records over 700,000 distinct CDR3 sequences, roughly 19% being singletons. This clonotype has only a few counts. Its antigen is not identified. This sequence originates from a male donor with ankylosing spondylitis. The V gene is TRBV5-1, the J gene TRBJ2-1; TRBD2 is a possible D gene (5 bases). Sequenced sample: blood, either unsorted or a sorted T cell fraction (not recorded which). CDR3 region: CASSLGGEGWDEQFF. In nucleotides, the CDR3 is TGCGCCAGCAGCTTGGGAGGTGAGGGATGGGATGAGCAGTTCTTC.